The 8 T cell receptor beta chains given below trace back to one sample, sequenced in a study of CD8+CD57+ T cells in acquired aplastic anemia. TCR beta VDJ combinations and CDR3 sequences were profiled from genomic DNA. TCRdb re-analysed the reads in MiXCR, keeping a single row per CDR3 protein. The sample lists about 270,000 distinct CDR3 sequences, roughly half occurring once. Sample: sorted CD4+, CD8+, or CD8+CD57+ T cells (not recorded which) from PBMCs. The receptors come from a human donor with severe aplastic anemia or a healthy control (not recorded which).

This clonotype was counted only a few times. J is TRBJ1-2 and V is TRBV10-3; D is unclear. Germline assignment: CDR1 ENHRY and CDR2 SYGVKD. The V gene lost 4 bases and the J gene lost 4 bases, with 16 bases spanning the gap. The CDR3 is 15 amino acids. DNA for the CDR3: TGTGCCATCAGTGTGAATCCCACGGCGGGCTATGGCTACACCTTC. The encoded protein is CAISVNPTAGYGYTF.

This sequence joins TRBV19 and TRBJ1-5, with D possibly being TRBD1 (6 bases). Trimming removed 9 bases from V and 1 base from J, with 19 bases in between. This CDR3 comprises 16 residues. Germline CDR1 reads LNHDA; CDR2 reads SQIVND (reference sequence). CDR3 sequence reads: CASHPRGWVSNQPQHF. In nucleotides, the CDR3 is TGTGCCAGCCACCCCAGGGGATGGGTGAGCAATCAGCCCCAGCATTTT.

This clonotype came up many times. This sequence joins TRBV19 and TRBJ2-5; 8 bases line up with TRBD2. The CDR3 contains 13 residues. Per the germline V gene, CDR1 is LNHDA and CDR2 is SQIVND (reference sequence). J gave up 7 bases and V 5 bases, and 6 bases lay outside the gene matches. This chain's CDR3 is CASSAGGPGTQYF. The CDR3 DNA reads as TGTGCCAGTAGTGCGGGGGGTCCTGGGACCCAGTACTTC.

The chain is built from TRBV20-1 and TRBJ1-2; 10 bases are a match to TRBD1. With V trimmed by 6 bases and J by 6 bases, 10 bases remained unmatched. The CDR3 consists of 14 residues. The germline V gene has CDR1 DFQATT and CDR2 SNEGSKA (reference sequence). The CDR3 DNA reads TGCAGTGCCAGCAGTACGGACAGGGGGGATGGCTACACCTTC. This translates into CSASSTDRGDGYTF.

A remark on this clonotype: This could be a read error, since a much larger clone is one nucleotide away. This chain uses TRBV11-2 with TRBJ2-7; D perhaps matches TRBD1 (5 bases). The CDR3 spans 14 residues. CDR1 SGHAT and CDR2 FQNNGV come from the germline V gene. The CDR3 region is CASSPPTVSYEQCF. The CDR3 region has the DNA TGTGCCAGCAGCCCCCCGACAGTCTCCTACGAGCAGTGCTTC.

This clonotype was seen a single time. V usage is TRBV19 and J usage is TRBJ1-5, with a possible D match to TRBD1 (5 bases). CDR1 and CDR2 (germline): LNHDA, SQIVND (reference sequence). The CDR3 is 17 amino acids. Trimming took 3 bases from V and 2 from J, leaving 17 bases between them. CDR3 in amino acids: CASSMGGLTLGNQPQHF. CDR3 nucleotides: TGTGCCAGTAGTATGGGGGGACTGACCTTGGGCAATCAGCCCCAGCATTTT.

The genes are TRBV9 and TRBJ1-2; 7 bases fit TRBD1. The V gene's germline CDR1 is SGDLS and CDR2 YYNGEE. Unmatched junction bases numbered 11, after V lost 4 bases and J lost 5 bases. The CDR3 extends over 15 amino acids. The CDR3 reads CASSPRGEGAYGYTF. The CDR3 region has the DNA TGTGCCAGCAGCCCGAGAGGGGAGGGGGCATATGGCTACACCTTC.

V and J are TRBV7-2 and TRBJ2-3; a weak D match, TRBD2 (6 bases). CDR1 and CDR2 (germline): SGHTA, FQGNSA. The CDR3 loop spans 14 amino acids. The ends were cut back, 4 bases at V and 1 base at J, with 9 bases in the middle. CDR3 region: CASSSGGGTDTQYF. The CDR3 nucleotides are TGTGCCAGCAGCTCAGGAGGGGGCACAGATACGCAGTATTTT.